The rows below give T cell receptor beta chains drawn from one sample of a study of blood T cell repertoires in COVID-19. Sequenced by immunoSEQ multiplex PCR; TCRdb stores in-frame clones only, minus some. The sample has around 120,000 clones, roughly 81% seen once. Sequencing was performed on peripheral blood. The receptors originated from a human donor in a cohort sampled during active COVID-19. Each CDR3 is given with its conserved first and last residue. Fields, in order: J gene, clone size, V gene, CDR3 protein. Expanded clones get a size class; other rows say once, few or many, or leave the size out.

>TRBJ2-6|NA|TRBV2
CASGARTGANVLTF
>TRBJ1-5|once|TRBV27
CASSLNGGQSNQPQHF
>TRBJ2-3|few|TRBV12-3/TRBV12-4
CASSSFTDTQYF
>TRBJ2-7|NA|TRBV29-1
CSVAGVAGVSEQYF
>TRBJ2-7|once|TRBV9
CASSVEGTSSYEQYF
>TRBJ2-7|NA|TRBV7-9
CASSLVWDTLSYEQYF
>TRBJ1-1|NA|TRBV5-6
CASSFRTTGTEAFF
>TRBJ2-2|NA|TRBV28
CASRQTERELFF
>TRBJ1-4|NA|TRBV4-3
CASSQGGTGSEKLFF
>TRBJ2-5|many|TRBV5-5
CASSLPGAWAQYF
>TRBJ1-2|few|TRBV9
CASSVGGPLNYGYTF
>TRBJ2-6|NA|TRBV7-9
CASSLRVAGANVLTF
>TRBJ1-1|NA|TRBV7-3
CASSLEEKSTEAFF
>TRBJ2-7|medium-sized|TRBV10-1
CASGQGREQYF
>TRBJ1-5|NA|TRBV9
CASKTTHQPQHF
>TRBJ2-2|NA|TRBV4-2
CASSQALLGGPGELFF
>TRBJ1-3|NA|TRBV28
CASSFGTVLPLSSGNTIYF
>TRBJ2-3|NA|TRBV19
CASSILAGTADTQYF
>TRBJ2-5|NA|TRBV28
CASRYKAVRGETQYF
>TRBJ2-5|few|TRBV2
CASSGLAGEETQYF
>TRBJ2-7|NA|TRBV7-8
CASSSGTLTSYEQYF
>TRBJ1-1|few|TRBV4-1
CASSQGPDLNTEAFF
>TRBJ2-2|NA|TRBV5-1
CASSLALELAGELFF
>TRBJ1-5|NA|TRBV28
CASSLGGTGGQQPQHF
>TRBJ2-7|NA|TRBV11-2
CASSLGGNYEQYF
>TRBJ1-5|NA|TRBV27
CASSIQGREKKQPQHF
>TRBJ2-5|NA|TRBV4-2
CASSQDDGGLAGGAAYF
>TRBJ1-1|NA|TRBV7-9
CASSLWAEAFF
>TRBJ1-6|NA|TRBV7-9
CASSPVTGGESPLHF
>TRBJ1-5|NA|TRBV2
CASSLGQGGQPQHF
>TRBJ2-7|few|TRBV28
CASSAPEGESYEQYF
>TRBJ1-2|NA|TRBV6-5
CASSYNKGNYGYTF
>TRBJ1-5|NA|TRBV19
CASTSQGINQPQHF
>TRBJ2-7|NA|TRBV25-1
CASSDVGRSGDEQYF
>TRBJ2-2|NA|TRBV9
CASSVTTNTGELFF
>TRBJ2-6|NA|TRBV6-4
CASSERVGTGANVLTF
>TRBJ2-1|NA|TRBV7-2
CASSSSGSFYNEQFF
>TRBJ2-1|NA|TRBV24-1
CATSDLPSGMQGDNEQFF
>TRBJ2-5|NA|TRBV5-6
CASSNSGTGGPQYF
>TRBJ2-1|NA|TRBV14
CASSLQDSRQQFF
>TRBJ2-7|NA|TRBV14
CASSQEFRGGAYEQYF
>TRBJ2-2|NA|TRBV28
CASRSGGANTGELFF
>TRBJ1-2|NA|TRBV15
CATSRIGTGQDYGYTF
>TRBJ1-3|NA|TRBV6-2/TRBV6-3
CASSYSRNTIYF
>TRBJ1-2|NA|TRBV5-6
CASSPTGFRGGYTF
>TRBJ1-1|NA|TRBV2
CASNQGARTEAFF
>TRBJ2-7|NA|TRBV11-2
CASRVAGRSSYEQYF
>TRBJ2-3|NA|TRBV7-3
CASSLSPSPGQDTQYF
>TRBJ2-3|NA|TRBV3-1/TRBV3-2
CASSPRGTDTQYF
>TRBJ1-2|NA|TRBV5-1
CASSLSGEGRYGYTF
>TRBJ2-3|NA|TRBV5-5
CASSTGLAGGTDTQYF